This T cell receptor (beta chain) originates from a study of T cell responses to AZD1222 COVID-19 vaccine (dated by TCRdb to 2020 to 2023). With regard to the full study: A total of just over 230 trial participants underwent TCR sequencing, of whom about 200 received two doses of AZD1222 and approximately 25 received two doses of the MenACWY control vaccine. Trial participants were enrolled by age into 18-55, 56-69 and 70-plus year subgroups, with about 150, 28 and 57 TCR-sequenced participants respectively. Overall study results and their limits: Only six AZD1222 recipients were SARS-CoV-2 seropositive at baseline, limiting conclusions about previously exposed vaccinees. After two AZD1222 doses, spike-specific TCR breadth and depth were significantly higher than at day 0 and than in MenACWY recipients. Participants were mostly white British, with more females than males. The authors suggested clonal diversity may have been underestimated. The 56-69-year group was small, and its depth increase did not reach significance, likely because of low power. Epitopes outside the regions mutated in the B.1.351 and B.1.1.7 variants were reportedly recognized by nearly half of the unique spike-specific TCRs. The vaccine-associated CD4 TCRs covered the entire spike protein, and the dominant responses fell in regions 160-218 and 743-854. Because no samples from the day 14 peak response were available, repertoires could be characterized only after the peak T cell response.

V lost 6 bases and J lost 0 bases; the stretch between them is 14 bases long. From cysteine to phenylalanine, the CDR3 is 15 amino acids long. Just the 45-base CDR3 DNA is kept, in frame starting at base 1. CDR1 MNHEY and CDR2 SVGAGI are derived from the germline V gene. As regards this clone: Its antigen has not been determined. No clone much larger than this one lies a single base away; base qualities are absent.

The time point label, read with the paper, signifies: about 28 days (+/-7) after the second vaccine dose. AZD1222 recipients with second doses at about 4 weeks or about 12 weeks were pooled, because spike-specific TCR depth and breadth did not differ between schedules. Vaccinee samples came from UK trials COV001 and COV002, including a single-blind randomized controlled phase 2/3 trial of AZD1222 (ChAdOx1 nCoV-19) in healthy adults. Trial participant PBMC samples were collected at day 0 and day 28 after the second dose for TCRbeta chain sequencing. The CDR3 regions of human TCRbeta chains were analyzed by immunosequencing. The published analysis was carried out like this. TCRs in the repertoires were compared against a reference library of SARS-CoV-2-specific TCRs that had been generated with the MIRA antigen-specificity platform. Breadth was defined as the fraction of unique TCRs that were SARS-CoV-2-associated, and depth was defined as the fraction of total T cells that were SARS-CoV-2-associated. Using the MIRA data, each spike-specific TCR was assigned both to the spike region to which the TCR was reactive and to a CD4 or CD8 class. Log10-transformed breadth and depth values were compared by one-way ANOVA with Sidak's multiple comparisons tests. The table was pulled from immuneACCESS by TCRdb, which kept in-frame rearrangements only. Such tables lose some clones; where checked, under half of the loss comes from unresolved V genes, and the rest has no known cause. The DNA was the basis for D and trimming; V, J and clone size are from that table. The sample table shows 85,000 to 100,000 clones, and around nine tenths are seen once. The ten most abundant clones make up just under 5% of the sample.

The TCR sequence derives from an adult who received the AZD1222 COVID-19 vaccine. The chain was built from TRBV6-5 and TRBJ1-1, and possibly TRBD1, on 5 matching bases. The sample here was peripheral blood, taken 28 days after the second AZD1222 dose. The CDR3 protein is CASSFDRSMNTEAFF. The nucleotide sequence is TGTGCCAGCAGCTTCGACAGAAGTATGAACACTGAAGCTTTCTTT.